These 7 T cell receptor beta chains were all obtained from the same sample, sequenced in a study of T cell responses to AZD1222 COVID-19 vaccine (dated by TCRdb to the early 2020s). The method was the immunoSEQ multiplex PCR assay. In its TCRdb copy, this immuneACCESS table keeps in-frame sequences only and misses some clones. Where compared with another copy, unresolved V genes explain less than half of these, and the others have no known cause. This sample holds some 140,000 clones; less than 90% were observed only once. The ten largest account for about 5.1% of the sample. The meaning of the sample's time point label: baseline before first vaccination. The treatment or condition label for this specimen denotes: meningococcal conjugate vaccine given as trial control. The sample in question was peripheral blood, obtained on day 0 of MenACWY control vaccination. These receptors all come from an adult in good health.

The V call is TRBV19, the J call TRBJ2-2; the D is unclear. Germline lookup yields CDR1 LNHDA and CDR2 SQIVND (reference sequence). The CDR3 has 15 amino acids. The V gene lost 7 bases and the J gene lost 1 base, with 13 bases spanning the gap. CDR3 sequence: CASTRFGLNTGELFF. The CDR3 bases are TGTGCCAGTACCCGTTTTGGCTTGAACACCGGGGAGCTGTTTTTT.

The CDR3 sequence is CASSPRGTSGGTLAKNIQYF. DNA of the CDR3: TGTGCCAGTAGTCCCCGAGGGACTAGCGGGGGTACCCTAGCCAAAAACATTCAGTACTTC. The chain is built from TRBV19 and TRBJ2-4; 14 bases map to TRBD2. V lost 5 bases, J lost 0 bases, and 12 bases stayed unmatched. This CDR3 is built from 20 residues. Germline-derived CDR1 and CDR2 are LNHDA and SQIVND (reference sequence).

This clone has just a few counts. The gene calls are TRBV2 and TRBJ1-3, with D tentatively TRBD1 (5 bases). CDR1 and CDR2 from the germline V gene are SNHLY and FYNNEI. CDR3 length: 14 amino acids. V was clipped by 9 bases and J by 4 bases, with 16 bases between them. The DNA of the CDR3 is TGTGCCAGTGGAGTTGGGGGGTCAGGAAACACCATATATTTT. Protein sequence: CASGVGGSGNTIYF.

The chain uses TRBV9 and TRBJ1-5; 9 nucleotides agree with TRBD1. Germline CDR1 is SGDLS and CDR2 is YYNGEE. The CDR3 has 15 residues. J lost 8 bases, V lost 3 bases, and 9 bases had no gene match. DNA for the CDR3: TGTGCCAGCAGCGCAAGGGACAGGGCCGAAGAGCCCCAGCATTTT. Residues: CASSARDRAEEPQHF.

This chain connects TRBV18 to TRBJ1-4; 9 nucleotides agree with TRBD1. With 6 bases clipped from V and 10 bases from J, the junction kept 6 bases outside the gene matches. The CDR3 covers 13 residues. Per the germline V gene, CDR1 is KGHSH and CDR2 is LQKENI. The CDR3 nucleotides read TGTGCCAGCTCGACAGTGGACAGGGGAAAACTGTTTTTT. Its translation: CASSTVDRGKLFF.

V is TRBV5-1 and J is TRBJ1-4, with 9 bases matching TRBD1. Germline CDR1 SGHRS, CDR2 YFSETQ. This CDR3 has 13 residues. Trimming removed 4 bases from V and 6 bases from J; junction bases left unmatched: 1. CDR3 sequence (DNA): TGCGCCAGCAGCGGGGACAGGGATGAAAAACTGTTTTTT. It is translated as CASSGDRDEKLFF.

The DNA for the CDR3 is TGTGCCAGTAGTACCGACCGACTAGCGGGATACTACGAGCAGTACTTC. The encoded protein is CASSTDRLAGYYEQYF. The J gene is TRBJ2-7, the V gene TRBV19; 11 bases agree with TRBD2. This CDR3 is 16 amino acids long. V lost 4 bases to trimming and J lost 3 bases; unmatched junction nucleotides: 8. Germline V lookup: CDR1 LNHDA, CDR2 SQIVND (reference sequence).